The 5 T cell receptor beta chains in this list originate from one sample, sequenced in a study of blood T cell repertoires in COVID-19. Using immunoSEQ multiplex PCR, the repertoire was profiled, and TCRdb retains in-frame clones only, with some absent. The table has hundreds of thousands of clones, roughly nine tenths seen once. Sequencing was carried out using PBMCs or T cells enriched from blood (not recorded which). All receptors derive from a man aged 25 to 45 who had recovered from COVID-19.

The rearrangement links TRBV7-9 to TRBJ1-1; D is uncertain. V shed 1 base and J shed 3 bases, with 9 bases lying between them. This CDR3 region has 14 residues. Germline CDR1 and CDR2: SEHNR and FQNEAQ (reference sequence). CDR3 DNA sequence: TGTGCCAGCAGCTTAGGCCCCCAGGACACTGAAGCTTTCTTT. Its protein is CASSLGPQDTEAFF.

The chain employs TRBV28 and TRBJ2-3, with 8 bases identical to TRBD2. Per germline, CDR1 MDHEN and CDR2 SYDVKM. CDR3 length: 17 amino acids. V dropped 7 bases and J dropped 0; count of bases not matched to a gene: 12. The CDR3 loop is CASTHPSGSVSTDTQYF. CDR3 DNA: TGTGCCAGCACTCATCCAAGCGGGAGTGTCAGCACAGATACGCAGTATTTT.

This clone was recorded only once. The V and J genes are TRBV2 and TRBJ1-3; D is perhaps TRBD1 (6 bases). The ends were cut back, 4 bases at V and 2 bases at J, with 9 bases in the middle. This CDR3 region has 14 residues. Germline CDR1 reads SNHLY; CDR2 reads FYNNEI. The CDR3 nucleotides read TGTGCCAGCAGTGGACAGGCCCCTGGAAACACCATATATTTT. Residues: CASSGQAPGNTIYF.

This sequence joins TRBV9 and TRBJ2-7; D may be TRBD2 (6 bases). V lost 0 bases to trimming and J lost 6 bases, with 10 bases between them. The CDR3 covers 13 residues. Germline-derived CDR1 and CDR2 are SGDLS and YYNGEE. CDR3 region: CASSVVAGSEQYF. CDR3 bases: TGTGCCAGCAGCGTAGTGGCGGGATCCGAGCAGTACTTC.

J is TRBJ2-2 and V is TRBV5-4; D remains unclear. Germline CDR1 reads SGHNT; CDR2 reads YYREEE (reference sequence). The germline V and J ends were trimmed by 6 bases and 1 base, with 10 bases remaining between them. This CDR3 comprises 14 residues. CDR3 region: CASTLDKNTGELFF. The DNA for the CDR3 is TGTGCCAGCACCCTCGACAAGAACACCGGGGAGCTGTTTTTT.